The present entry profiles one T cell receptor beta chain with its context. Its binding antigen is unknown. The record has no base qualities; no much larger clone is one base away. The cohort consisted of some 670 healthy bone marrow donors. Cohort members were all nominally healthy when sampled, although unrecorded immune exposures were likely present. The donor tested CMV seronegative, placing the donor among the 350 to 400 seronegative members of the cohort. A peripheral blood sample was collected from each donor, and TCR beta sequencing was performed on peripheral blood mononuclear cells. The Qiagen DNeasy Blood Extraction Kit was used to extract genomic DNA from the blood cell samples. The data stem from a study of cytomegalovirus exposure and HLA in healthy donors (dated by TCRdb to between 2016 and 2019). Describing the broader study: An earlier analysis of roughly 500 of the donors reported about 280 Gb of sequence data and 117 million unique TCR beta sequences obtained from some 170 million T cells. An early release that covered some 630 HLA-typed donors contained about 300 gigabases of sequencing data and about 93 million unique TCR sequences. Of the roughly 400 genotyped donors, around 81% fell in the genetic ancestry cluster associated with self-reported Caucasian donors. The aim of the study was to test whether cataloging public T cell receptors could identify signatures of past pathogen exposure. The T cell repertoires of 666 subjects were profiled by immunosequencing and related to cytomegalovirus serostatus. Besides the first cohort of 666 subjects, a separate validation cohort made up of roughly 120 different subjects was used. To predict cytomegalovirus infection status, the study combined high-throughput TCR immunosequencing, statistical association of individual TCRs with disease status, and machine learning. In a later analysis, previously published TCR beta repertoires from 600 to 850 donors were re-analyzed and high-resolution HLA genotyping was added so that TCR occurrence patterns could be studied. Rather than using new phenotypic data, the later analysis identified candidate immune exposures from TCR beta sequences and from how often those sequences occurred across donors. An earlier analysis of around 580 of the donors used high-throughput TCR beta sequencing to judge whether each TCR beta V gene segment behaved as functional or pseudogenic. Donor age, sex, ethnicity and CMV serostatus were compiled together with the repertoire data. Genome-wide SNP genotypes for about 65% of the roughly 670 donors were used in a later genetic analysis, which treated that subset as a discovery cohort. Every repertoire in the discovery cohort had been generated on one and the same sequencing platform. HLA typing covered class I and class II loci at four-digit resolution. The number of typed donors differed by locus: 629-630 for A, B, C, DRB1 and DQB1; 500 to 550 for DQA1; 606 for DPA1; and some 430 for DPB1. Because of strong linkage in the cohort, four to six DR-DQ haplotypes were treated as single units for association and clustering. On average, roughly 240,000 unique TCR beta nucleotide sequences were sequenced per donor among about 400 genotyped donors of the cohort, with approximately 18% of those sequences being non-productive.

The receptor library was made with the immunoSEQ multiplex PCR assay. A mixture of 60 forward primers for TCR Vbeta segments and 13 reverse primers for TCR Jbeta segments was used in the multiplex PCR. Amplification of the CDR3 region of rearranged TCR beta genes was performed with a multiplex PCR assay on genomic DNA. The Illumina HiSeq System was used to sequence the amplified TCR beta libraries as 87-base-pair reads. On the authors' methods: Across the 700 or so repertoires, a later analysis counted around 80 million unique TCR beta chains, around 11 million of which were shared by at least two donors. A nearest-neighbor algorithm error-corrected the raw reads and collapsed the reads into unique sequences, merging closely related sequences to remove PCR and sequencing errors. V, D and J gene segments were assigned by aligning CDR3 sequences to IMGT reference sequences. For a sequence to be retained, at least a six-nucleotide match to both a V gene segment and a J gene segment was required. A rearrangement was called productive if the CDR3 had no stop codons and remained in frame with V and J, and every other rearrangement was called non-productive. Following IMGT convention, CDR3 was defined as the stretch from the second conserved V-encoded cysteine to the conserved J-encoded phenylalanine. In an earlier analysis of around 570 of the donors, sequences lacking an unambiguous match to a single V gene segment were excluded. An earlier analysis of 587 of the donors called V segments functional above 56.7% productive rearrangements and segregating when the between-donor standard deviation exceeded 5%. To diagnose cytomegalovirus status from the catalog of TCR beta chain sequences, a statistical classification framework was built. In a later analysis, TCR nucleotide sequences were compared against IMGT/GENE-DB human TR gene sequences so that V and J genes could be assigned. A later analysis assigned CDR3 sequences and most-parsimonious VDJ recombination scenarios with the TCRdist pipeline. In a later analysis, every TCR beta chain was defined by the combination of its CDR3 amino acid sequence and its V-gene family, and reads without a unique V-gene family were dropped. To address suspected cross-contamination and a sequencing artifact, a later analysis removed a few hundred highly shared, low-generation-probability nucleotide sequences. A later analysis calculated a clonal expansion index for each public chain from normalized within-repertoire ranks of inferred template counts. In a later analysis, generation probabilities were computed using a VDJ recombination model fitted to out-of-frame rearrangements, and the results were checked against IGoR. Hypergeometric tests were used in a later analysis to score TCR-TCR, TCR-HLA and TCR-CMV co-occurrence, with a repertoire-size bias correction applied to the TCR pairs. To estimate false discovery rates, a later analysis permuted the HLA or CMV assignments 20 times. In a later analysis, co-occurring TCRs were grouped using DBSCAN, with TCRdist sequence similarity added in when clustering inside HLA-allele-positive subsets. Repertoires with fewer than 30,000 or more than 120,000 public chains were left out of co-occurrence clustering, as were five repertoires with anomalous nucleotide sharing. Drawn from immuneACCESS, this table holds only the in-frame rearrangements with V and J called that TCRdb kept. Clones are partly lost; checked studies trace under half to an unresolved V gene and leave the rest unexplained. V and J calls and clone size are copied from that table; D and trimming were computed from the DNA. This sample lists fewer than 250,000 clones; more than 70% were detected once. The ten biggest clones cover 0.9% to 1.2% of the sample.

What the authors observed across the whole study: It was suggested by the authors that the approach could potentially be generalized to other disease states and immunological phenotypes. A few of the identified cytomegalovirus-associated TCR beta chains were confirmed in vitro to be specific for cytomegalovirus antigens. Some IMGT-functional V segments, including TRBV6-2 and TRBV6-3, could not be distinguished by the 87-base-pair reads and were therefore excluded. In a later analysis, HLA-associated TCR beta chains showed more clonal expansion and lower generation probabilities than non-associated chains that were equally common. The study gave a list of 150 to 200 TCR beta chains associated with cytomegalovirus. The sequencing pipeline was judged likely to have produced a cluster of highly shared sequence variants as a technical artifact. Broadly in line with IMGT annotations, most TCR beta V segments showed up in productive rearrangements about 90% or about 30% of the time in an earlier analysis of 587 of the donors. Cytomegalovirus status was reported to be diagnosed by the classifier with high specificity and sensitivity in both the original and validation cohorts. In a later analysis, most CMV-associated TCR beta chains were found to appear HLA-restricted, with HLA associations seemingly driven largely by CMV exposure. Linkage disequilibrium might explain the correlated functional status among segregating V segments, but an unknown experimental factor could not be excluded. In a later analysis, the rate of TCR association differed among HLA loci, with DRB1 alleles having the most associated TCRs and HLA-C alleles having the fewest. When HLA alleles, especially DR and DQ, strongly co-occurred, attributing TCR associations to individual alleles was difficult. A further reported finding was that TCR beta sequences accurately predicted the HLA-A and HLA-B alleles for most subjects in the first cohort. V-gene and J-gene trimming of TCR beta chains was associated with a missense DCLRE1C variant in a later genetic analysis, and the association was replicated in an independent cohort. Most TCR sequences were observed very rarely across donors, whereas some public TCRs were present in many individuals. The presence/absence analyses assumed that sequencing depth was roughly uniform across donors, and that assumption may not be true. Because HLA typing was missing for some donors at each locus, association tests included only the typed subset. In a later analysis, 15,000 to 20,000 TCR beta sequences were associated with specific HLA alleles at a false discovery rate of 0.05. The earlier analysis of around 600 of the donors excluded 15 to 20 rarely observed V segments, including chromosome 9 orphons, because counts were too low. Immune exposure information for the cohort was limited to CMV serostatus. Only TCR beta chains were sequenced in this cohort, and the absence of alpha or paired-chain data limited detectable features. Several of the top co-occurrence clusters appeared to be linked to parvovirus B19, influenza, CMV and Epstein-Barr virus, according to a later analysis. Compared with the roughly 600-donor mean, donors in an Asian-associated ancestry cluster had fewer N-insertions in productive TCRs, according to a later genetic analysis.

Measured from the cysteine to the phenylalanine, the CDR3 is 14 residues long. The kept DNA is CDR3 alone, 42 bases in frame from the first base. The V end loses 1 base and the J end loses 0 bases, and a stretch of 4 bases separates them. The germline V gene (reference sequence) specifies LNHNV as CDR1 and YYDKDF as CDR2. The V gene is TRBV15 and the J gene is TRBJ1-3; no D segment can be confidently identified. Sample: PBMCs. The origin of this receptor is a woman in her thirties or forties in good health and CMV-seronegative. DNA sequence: TGTGCCACCAGCAGAGGAGACTCTGGAAACACCATATATTTT. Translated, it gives CATSRGDSGNTIYF.